Presented here are 26 T cell receptor beta chains from one specimen sequenced in a study of blood T cell repertoires in COVID-19. The data were produced by immunoSEQ multiplex PCR, yet TCRdb's version contains in-frame clones alone and is incomplete. The sample has 250,000 to 300,000 clones, roughly 90% seen once; the top ten hold 2% to 2.5%. The source material was peripheral blood. Source of these receptors: a man aged 50 to 60 with acute or convalescent COVID-19.

V is TRBV7-9 and J is TRBJ1-2; a weak D match, TRBD1 (6 bases). The CDR3 runs 15 residues. Trimming stripped 4 bases from V and 2 bases from J, with 14 bases between. Germline CDR1 and CDR2: SEHNR and FQNEAQ (reference sequence). CDR3 sequence: CASSSPAGTNYGYTF. In DNA form, the CDR3 reads TGTGCCAGCAGCTCCCCGGCAGGGACAAACTATGGCTACACCTTC.

This chain links TRBV5-4 with TRBJ1-4; 7 bases are a match to TRBD1. This CDR3 has 15 residues. CDR1 and CDR2 from the germline V gene are SGHNT and YYREEE (reference sequence). V was pared by 4 bases and J by 0 bases, with 3 bases of the junction left unmatched. This chain's CDR3 is CASSRDSSTNEKLFF. DNA of the CDR3: TGTGCCAGCAGCAGGGACAGCTCAACTAATGAAAAACTGTTTTTT. Full variable domain (missing parts from reference TRBV5-4 and TRBJ1-4): ETGVTQSPTHLIKTRGQQVTLRCSSQSGHNTVSWYQQALGQGPQFIFQYYREEENGRGNFPPRFSGLQFPNYSSELNVNALELDDSALYLCASSRDSSTNEKLFFGSGTQLSVL.

The chain couples TRBV5-4 to TRBJ1-2; 10 bases match TRBD1. This CDR3 spans 15 amino acids. Germline assignment: CDR1 SGHNT and CDR2 YYREEE (reference sequence). The V and J ends lost 0 bases and 4 bases, in that order; junction bases with no gene match: 3. The CDR3 here is CASSLVRTGGYGYTF. Here the CDR3 DNA reads TGTGCCAGCAGCTTGGTCCGGACAGGGGGCTATGGCTACACCTTC.

The V call is TRBV23-1, the J call TRBJ1-4; D gene ambiguous. TRBV23-1 is flagged as an ORF with uncertain function. The CDR3 covers 15 residues. Trimming cost V 2 bases and J 8 bases, with 15 bases left between them. The DNA of the CDR3 is TGCGCCAGCAGTCAAGCCGGGAAGAGAAGGGAAAAACTGTTTTTT. Its translation is CASSQAGKRREKLFF.

The CDR3 sequence: CASSLGAGVNYGYTF. The CDR3 nucleotides read TGTGCCAGCAGCTTGGGGGCAGGGGTTAACTATGGCTACACCTTC. The chain carries TRBV5-6 and TRBJ1-2; possibly TRBD1 for D (6 bases). The CDR3 sequence is 15 residues long. With 0 bases removed from V and 1 base from J, the gap between germline ends came to 10 bases. CDR1 and CDR2 (germline): SGHDT, YYEEEE.

The chain uses TRBV3-1 (or the pseudogene TRBV3-2) and TRBJ2-7; D call uncertain. The CDR3 has 14 residues. The V and J ends lost 4 bases and 2 bases respectively, with 12 bases between them. Germline CDR1 and CDR2: LGHDT and YNNKEL (reference sequence). DNA of the CDR3: TGTGCCAGCAGCCTAAACAGTTTGGCCTACGAGCAGTACTTC. It yields the protein CASSLNSLAYEQYF.

V and J are TRBV27 and TRBJ1-2; 11 bases line up with TRBD1. CDR1 and CDR2 from the germline V gene are MNHEY and SMNVEV (reference sequence). Germline trimming cut 8 bases from V and 5 bases from J; bases unmatched to any gene: 7. The CDR3 extends over 14 amino acids. The CDR3 DNA reads as TGTGCCAGCCGCTCGGGACAGGGGGGGTATGGCTACACCTTC. Encoded protein: CASRSGQGGYGYTF.

V is TRBV5-1 and J is TRBJ2-2, with D perhaps TRBD1 (6 bases). Germline V gene sequence: CDR1 SGHRS, CDR2 YFSETQ. This CDR3 region has 15 residues. Trimming removed 5 bases from V and 5 bases from J, with 16 bases in between. CDR3 in DNA: TGCGCCAGCAGGATTGGGACACCTTCAACCGGGGAGCTGTTTTTT. This translates into CASRIGTPSTGELFF.

This CDR3 reads CASSLGLGSHQETQYF. The CDR3 nucleotides read TGTGCCAGCAGCTTGGGGTTGGGCAGCCACCAAGAGACCCAGTACTTC. The chain is built from TRBV5-6 and TRBJ2-5; no clear D. Germline loops: CDR1 SGHDT, CDR2 YYEEEE. Trimming took 0 bases from V and 0 from J, leaving 12 bases between them. The CDR3 runs 16 residues.

V usage is TRBV10-3 and J usage is TRBJ1-5, with 11 bases aligning to TRBD1. The CDR3 has 15 amino acids. With V trimmed by 4 bases and J by 6 bases, 5 bases remained unmatched. The V gene's germline CDR1 is ENHRY and CDR2 SYGVKD. The CDR3 DNA reads as TGTGCCATCAGTGTGGACAGGGGGCAAGGTCAGCCCCAGCATTTT. Its translation: CAISVDRGQGQPQHF.

The sample holds one count of this clone. The chain couples TRBV6-5 to TRBJ2-7; the D gene is possibly TRBD1 (6 bases). V lost 10 bases to trimming and J lost 3 bases, with 16 bases between them. The CDR3 totals 13 residues. CDR1 and CDR2 (germline): MNHEY, SVGAGI. The CDR3 is CATLRQDDYEQYF. As DNA, the CDR3 is TGTGCCACCCTCCGACAGGATGACTACGAGCAGTACTTC.

The chain carries TRBV9 and TRBJ2-5; tentatively, D is TRBD2 (5 bases). V lost 4 bases to trimming and J lost 0 bases, with 16 bases between them. The CDR3 runs to 16 residues. CDR1 and CDR2 from the germline V gene are SGDLS and YYNGEE. CDR3 DNA sequence: TGTGCCAGCAGCCCCCAAGGGCGAGCGGACCAAGAGACCCAGTACTTC. Amino acid sequence: CASSPQGRADQETQYF. Variable domain in full (rest from reference TRBV9 and TRBJ2-5): DSGVTQTPKHLITATGQRVTLRCSPRSGDLSVYWYQQSLDQGLQFLIQYYNGEERAKGNILERFSAQQFPDLHSELNLSSLELGDSALYFCASSPQGRADQETQYFGPGTRLLVL.

The chain combines TRBV30 with TRBJ1-5; D is unresolved. The germline gives CDR1 GTSNPN, CDR2 SVGIG (reference sequence). This CDR3 spans 14 amino acids. Trimming removed 1 base from V and 5 bases from J, with 12 bases in between. The CDR3 loop reads CAWSAGIGDQPQHF. CDR3 nucleotides: TGTGCCTGGAGTGCAGGCATAGGCGATCAGCCCCAGCATTTT.

This clone was counted only a few times. The CDR3 loop reads CASSLTGDRGQTQYF. The CDR3 DNA sequence: TGTGCCAGCAGCTTAACCGGGGACAGGGGCCAGACCCAGTACTTC. The genes are TRBV7-3 and TRBJ2-5; the match to TRBD1 covers 10 bases. V gave up 0 bases and J gave up 6 bases; unmatched junction bases: 4. The CDR3 has 15 amino acids. Germline assignment: CDR1 SGHTA and CDR2 FQGTGA.

The chain couples TRBV18 to TRBJ1-5, with D maybe TRBD1 (5 bases). Trimming stripped 4 bases from V and 6 bases from J, with 13 bases between. The CDR3 totals 14 residues. Per germline, CDR1 KGHSH and CDR2 LQKENI. CDR3 sequence reads: CASSQSQGPQPQHF. CDR3 nucleotide sequence: TGTGCCAGCTCACAGAGCCAGGGTCCTCAGCCCCAGCATTTT. The whole variable domain, remainder taken from reference TRBV18 and TRBJ1-5, is NAGVMQNPRHLVRRRGQEARLRCSPMKGHSHVYWYRQLPEEGLKFMVYLQKENIIDESGMPKERFSAEFPKEGPSILRIQQVVRGDSAAYFCASSQSQGPQPQHFGDGTRLSIL.

The chain uses TRBV2 and TRBJ2-3, with D possibly matching TRBD2 (5 bases). Germline lookup yields CDR1 SNHLY and CDR2 FYNNEI. This CDR3 region has 11 residues. Trimming pared 10 bases from V and 5 bases from J, leaving 10 bases between. CDR3 sequence: CAIGNRDTQYF. In DNA, the CDR3 is TGTGCCATCGGGAACCGAGATACGCAGTATTTT.

The chain combines TRBV5-4 with TRBJ2-5; D gene ambiguous. The germline V and J ends were trimmed by 2 bases and 0 bases, with 11 bases remaining between them. The germline CDR1 and CDR2 sequences are SGHNT and YYREEE (reference sequence). This CDR3 is built from 15 residues. For the CDR3, the DNA is TGTGCCAGCAGCTTCGACACCTCGTACCAAGAGACCCAGTACTTC. Its protein product is CASSFDTSYQETQYF.

CDR3 loop: CASSLGARGATNEKLFF. CDR3 DNA: TGTGCCAGCAGCTTGGGGGCCCGGGGAGCAACTAATGAAAAACTGTTTTTT. V usage is TRBV5-4 and J usage is TRBJ1-4; D gene ambiguous. This CDR3 region has 17 residues. Trimming cost V 0 bases and J 0 bases, with 12 bases left between them. Germline values: CDR1 SGHNT, CDR2 YYREEE (reference sequence).

The V and J genes are TRBV18 and TRBJ1-1, with D perhaps matching TRBD1 (5 bases). This CDR3 contains 13 residues. V shed 4 bases and J shed 0 bases, with 6 bases lying between them. CDR1 and CDR2 (germline): KGHSH, LQKENI. The CDR3 DNA is TGTGCCAGCTCACGACAGATGAACACTGAAGCTTTCTTT. Translation: CASSRQMNTEAFF.

The rearrangement links TRBV6-6 to TRBJ1-1; weak D call: TRBD1 (5 bases). The CDR3 sequence is 13 residues long. Germline-derived CDR1 and CDR2 are MNHNY and SVGAGI (reference sequence). Between the trimmed V and J ends, which lost 7 bases and 3 bases, there was a span of 12 bases. The CDR3 nucleotides are TGTGCCAGCATAACCGGGGGGGACACTGAAGCTTTCTTT. Its protein is CASITGGDTEAFF.

This chain links TRBV19 with TRBJ2-7, with D perhaps matching TRBD1 (6 bases). With 3 bases removed from V and 6 bases from J, the gap between germline ends came to 9 bases. CDR3 length: 12 residues. Germline V gene sequence: CDR1 LNHDA, CDR2 SQIVND (reference sequence). The CDR3 region is CASSMGTIEQYF. Written as DNA, the CDR3 is TGTGCCAGTAGTATGGGGACAATCGAGCAGTACTTC.

This chain connects TRBV5-1 to TRBJ1-1; the D gene is possibly TRBD1 (6 bases). There are 15 residues in the CDR3. V lost 4 bases to trimming and J lost 0 bases, with 13 bases between them. Germline-derived CDR1 and CDR2 are SGHRS and YFSETQ. The CDR3 sequence: CASSAPGTLNTEAFF. CDR3 bases: TGCGCCAGCAGCGCACCCGGGACATTGAACACTGAAGCTTTCTTT. The complete variable domain, with remaining parts taken from reference TRBV5-1 and TRBJ1-1, reads KAGVTQTPRYLIKTRGQQVTLSCSPISGHRSVSWYQQTPGQGLQFLFEYFSETQRNKGNFPGRFSGRQFSNSRSEMNVSTLELGDSALYLCASSAPGTLNTEAFFGQGTRLTVV.

This clone was counted once. The chain has TRBV29-1 and TRBJ1-3; the D gene is possibly TRBD1 (6 bases). The CDR3 has 15 amino acids. Germline lookup yields CDR1 SQVTM and CDR2 ANQGSEA. V was cut by 0 bases and J by 4 bases, with 13 bases left in between. CDR3 DNA sequence: TGCAGCGTTGAAGATTCGGTGACAGGCGGAAACACCATATATTTT. It translates to CSVEDSVTGGNTIYF.

In its sample, this clone was seen a few times. This chain links TRBV3-1 (or the pseudogene TRBV3-2) with TRBJ2-1; D is ambiguous. This CDR3 comprises 13 residues. CDR1 is LGHDT and CDR2 is YNNKEL in the germline V gene (reference sequence). V lost 4 bases to trimming and J lost 0 bases, with 4 bases between them. The CDR3 spells CASSPLSYNEQFF. Written as DNA, the CDR3 is TGTGCCAGCAGCCCCCTCTCCTACAATGAGCAGTTCTTC.

This clone was seen just once. The chain carries TRBV3-1 (or the pseudogene TRBV3-2) and TRBJ1-5; no definite D call. This CDR3 is 12 amino acids long. Germline CDR1 reads LGHDT; CDR2 reads YNNKEL (reference sequence). Deletions cut 1 base from V and 5 bases from J, with 3 bases between. The DNA for the CDR3 is TGTGCCAGCAGCCAAGCGGATCAGCCCCAGCATTTT. It specifies CASSQADQPQHF.

This clone was seen once. The rearrangement joins TRBV7-2 to TRBJ1-1; D perhaps matches TRBD1 (6 bases). CDR3 size: 13 residues. Germline V lookup: CDR1 SGHTA, CDR2 FQGNSA. V was cut by 5 bases and J by 4 bases, with 11 bases left in between. CDR3 DNA sequence: TGTGCCAGCAGCCCAGGGGTGGGCACTGAAGCTTTCTTT. Translation gives CASSPGVGTEAFF. Based on the CDR3 plus reference TRBV7-2 and TRBJ1-1, the full variable domain is GAGVSQSPSNKVTEKGKDVELRCDPISGHTALYWYRQSLGQGLEFLIYFQGNSAPDKSGLPSDRFSAERTGGSVSTLTIQRTQQEDSAVYLCASSPGVGTEAFFGQGTRLTVV.